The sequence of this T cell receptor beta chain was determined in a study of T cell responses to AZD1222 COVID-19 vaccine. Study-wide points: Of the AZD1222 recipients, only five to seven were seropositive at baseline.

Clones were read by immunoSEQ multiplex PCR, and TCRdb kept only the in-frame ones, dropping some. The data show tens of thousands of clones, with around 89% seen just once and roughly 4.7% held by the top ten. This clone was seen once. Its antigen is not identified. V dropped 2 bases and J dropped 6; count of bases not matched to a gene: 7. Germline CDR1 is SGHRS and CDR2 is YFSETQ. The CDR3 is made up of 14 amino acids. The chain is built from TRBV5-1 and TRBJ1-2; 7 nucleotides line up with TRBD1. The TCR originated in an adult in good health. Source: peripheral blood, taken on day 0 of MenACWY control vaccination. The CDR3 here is CASSLEQGRNGYTF. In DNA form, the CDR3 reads TGCGCCAGCAGCTTAGAACAGGGGCGGAATGGCTACACCTTC.